The clone carrying this T cell receptor beta chain has a count of ten or more. This entry belongs to a study of T-cell reconstitution after alpha-beta-depleted transplantation in children. Using unique molecular identifiers, the investigators prepared the TCRbeta library. MiXCR was run by TCRdb on the PCR reads, yielding one entry per CDR3 protein. This table has 200,000 to 250,000 distinct CDR3 sequences, approximately 11% appearing once. This CDR3 contains 13 residues. V lost 5 bases, J lost 2 bases, and 7 bases lay in between. Sequences were derived from PBMCs, sampled before TCRalphabeta/CD19-depleted stem cell transplant. The TCR comes from a child younger than two with acute myeloid leukemia, due to receive a stem cell transplant. The chain recombines TRBV12-3 or TRBV12-4 with TRBJ2-1; perhaps TRBD2 as D (6 bases). CDR3 sequence: CASSGGAYNEQFF. CDR3 sequence (DNA): TGTGCCAGCAGTGGCGGGGCCTACAATGAGCAGTTCTTC.